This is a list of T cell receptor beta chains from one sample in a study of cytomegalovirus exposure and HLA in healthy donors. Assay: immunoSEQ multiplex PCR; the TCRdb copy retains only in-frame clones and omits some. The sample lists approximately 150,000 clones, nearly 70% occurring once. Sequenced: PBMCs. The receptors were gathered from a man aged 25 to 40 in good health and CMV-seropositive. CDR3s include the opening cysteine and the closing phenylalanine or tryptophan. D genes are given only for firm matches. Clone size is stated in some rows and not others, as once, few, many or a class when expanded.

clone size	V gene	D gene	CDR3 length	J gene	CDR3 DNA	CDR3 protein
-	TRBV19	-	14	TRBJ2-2	TGTGCCAGTAGTATAGGACAGAACACCGGGGAGCTGTTTTTT	CASSIGQNTGELFF
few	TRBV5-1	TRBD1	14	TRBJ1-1	TGCGCCAGCAGCTTACAGGGGATGAACACTGAAGCTTTCTTT	CASSLQGMNTEAFF
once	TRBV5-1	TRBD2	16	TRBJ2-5	TGCGCCAGCAGCTCGGGACTAGCGGGAGCTCAAGAGACCCAGTACTTC	CASSSGLAGAQETQYF
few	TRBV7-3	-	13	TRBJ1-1	TGTGCCAGCAGCATACAAATCAACACTGAAGCTTTCTTT	CASSIQINTEAFF
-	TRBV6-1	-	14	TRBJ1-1	TGTGCCAGCAGTTTGGGGGGAGCGAACACTGAAGCTTTCTTT	CASSLGGANTEAFF
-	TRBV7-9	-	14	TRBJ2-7	TGTGCCAGCAGTTTCGGACAGATCTCCTACGAGCAGTACTTC	CASSFGQISYEQYF
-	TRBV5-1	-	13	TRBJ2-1	TGCGCCAGCAGCTTCCAGGGGTACAATGAGCAGTTCTTC	CASSFQGYNEQFF
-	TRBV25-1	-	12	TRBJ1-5	TGTGCCAGCAACGGGGGCAATCAGCCCCAGCATTTT	CASNGGNQPQHF
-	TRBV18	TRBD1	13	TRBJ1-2	TGTGCCAGCTCACCAGGGACAGACTATGGCTACACCTTC	CASSPGTDYGYTF
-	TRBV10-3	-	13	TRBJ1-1	TGTGCCATCAGTGTAGGAGGAGACACTGAAGCTTTCTTT	CAISVGGDTEAFF
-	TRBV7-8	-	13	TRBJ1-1	TGTGCCAGCAGCTCGGGGGGGGGCGAGCAAGCTTTCTTT	CASSSGGGEQAFF
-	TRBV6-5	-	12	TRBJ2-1	TGTGCCAGCAGTTACTCCTACGGTGAGCAGTTCTTC	CASSYSYGEQFF
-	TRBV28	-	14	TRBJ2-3	TGTGCCAGCAAGGAGCCGCGGAGCACAGATACGCAGTATTTT	CASKEPRSTDTQYF
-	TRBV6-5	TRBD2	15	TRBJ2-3	TGTGCCAGCAGTCAGCGGGAGGGTTTGTCAGATACGCAGTATTTT	CASSQREGLSDTQYF
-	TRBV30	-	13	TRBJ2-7	TGTGCCTGGAGTAGGGGGATATCCTACGAGCAGTACTTC	CAWSRGISYEQYF
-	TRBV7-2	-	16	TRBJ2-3	TGTGCCAGCAGCTTAGCAGTGGCCCAAGTCACAGATACGCAGTATTTT	CASSLAVAQVTDTQYF